The next 12 T cell receptor beta chains were all read from a single sample in a study of cytomegalovirus exposure and HLA in healthy donors (dated by TCRdb to 2016 to 2017). Libraries were built with the immunoSEQ multiplex PCR assay. A mixture of 60 forward primers for TCR Vbeta segments and 13 reverse primers for TCR Jbeta segments was used in the multiplex PCR. TCRdb retrieved this table from immuneACCESS and kept in-frame rearrangements only. Not all clones are present; in checked studies, unresolved V genes account for under half, and no reason is known for the remainder. The sample's clone listing holds 150,000 to 200,000 clones. The ten top clones hold 0.65% to 0.9% of the sample. Sequencing input: PBMCs. The receptors come from a woman between 18 and 30 years old in good health and CMV-seropositive.

The chain is built from TRBV6-5 and TRBJ1-2, with 8 bases aligning to TRBD1. This CDR3 contains 15 residues. The V segment lost 2 bases and the J segment 8 bases; nucleotides outside the gene matches: 10. Germline V gene lookup returns CDR1 MNHEY and CDR2 SVGAGI. Here the CDR3 reads CASSYPTSTGVGYTF. The DNA of the CDR3 is TGTGCCAGCAGTTACCCAACATCGACAGGGGTGGGCTACACCTTC.

The V and J genes are TRBV11-3 and TRBJ1-2; perhaps TRBD1 as D (6 bases). Germline V gene data show CDR1 as SGHNT and CDR2 as YENEEA. Deletions cut 0 bases from V and 4 bases from J, with 12 bases between. This CDR3 region has 15 residues. This CDR3 reads CASSLEYQGTYGYTF. The CDR3 bases are TGTGCCAGCAGCTTAGAATATCAGGGGACCTATGGCTACACCTTC.

J is TRBJ2-5 and V is TRBV9, with D possibly being TRBD2 (6 bases). The germline CDR1 and CDR2 sequences are SGDLS and YYNGEE. V shed 1 base and J shed 2 bases, with 12 bases lying between them. The CDR3 consists of 15 residues. The CDR3 protein is CASSVWSGLQETQYF. As DNA, the CDR3 is TGTGCCAGCAGCGTATGGAGCGGGCTACAAGAGACCCAGTACTTC.

This chain joins TRBV5-1 and TRBJ1-2; the match to TRBD1 covers 8 bases. Losses at the gene ends were 4 bases for V and 6 bases for J; bases not matched to a gene: 8. Germline V gene sequence: CDR1 SGHRS, CDR2 YFSETQ. CDR3 size: 14 residues. The CDR3 DNA follows: TGCGCCAGCAGCCTCAAACAGGGGGGCGATGGCTACACCTTC. Its protein product is CASSLKQGGDGYTF.

The chain employs TRBV5-1 and TRBJ2-5; possible D gene TRBD2, 5 bases. Between the trimmed V and J ends, which lost 0 bases and 1 base, there was a span of 10 bases. CDR3 length: 15 amino acids. CDR1 SGHRS and CDR2 YFSETQ come from the germline V gene. CDR3 in DNA: TGCGCCAGCAGCTTGGTAGCGCTATTCCAAGAGACCCAGTACTTC. Amino acids: CASSLVALFQETQYF.

The chain uses TRBV2 and TRBJ1-2, with D possibly TRBD1 on 5 matching bases. This CDR3 region has 15 residues. Germline lookup yields CDR1 SNHLY and CDR2 FYNNEI. V gave up 3 bases and J gave up 0 bases, with 11 bases separating them. This CDR3 is CASSERTLANYGYTF. CDR3 DNA sequence: TGTGCCAGCAGTGAGCGGACATTGGCTAACTATGGCTACACCTTC.

The V call is TRBV5-1, the J call TRBJ1-1; D not resolved. Trimming removed 0 bases at V and 11 bases at J, with 20 bases between. Per germline, CDR1 SGHRS and CDR2 YFSETQ. The CDR3 length is 15 residues. The CDR3 sequence is CASSLAGGESPVAFF. CDR3 nucleotide sequence: TGCGCCAGCAGCTTGGCCGGTGGGGAGAGCCCGGTGGCTTTCTTT.

The chain employs TRBV4-2 and TRBJ2-5, with D possibly matching TRBD1 (5 bases). CDR3 length: 13 amino acids. Germline lookup yields CDR1 LGHNA and CDR2 YNFKEQ. Trimming took off 5 bases at V and 2 bases at J, with 9 bases between the two ends. CDR3 amino acids: CASSRGSQETQYF. The CDR3 coding sequence is TGTGCCAGCAGCAGGGGCTCGCAAGAGACCCAGTACTTC.

A remark on this clone: This CDR3 is also generated by other DNA sequences in the sample. The rearrangement uses TRBV29-1 and TRBJ1-2; TRBD1 matches at 8 bases. Germline V gives CDR1 SQVTM, CDR2 ANQGSEA. Germline trimming cut 2 bases from V and 5 bases from J; bases unmatched to any gene: 4. CDR3 length: 13 amino acids. CDR3 sequence reads: CSVETGGSYGYTF. The CDR3 DNA reads TGCAGCGTTGAAACAGGGGGGTCTTATGGCTACACCTTC.

CDR3 DNA: TGTGCCAGCAGCCTCTATTACAATGAGCAGTTCTTC. Encoded protein: CASSLYYNEQFF. The V call is TRBV7-6, the J call TRBJ2-1; unclear D gene. The CDR3 covers 12 residues. Germline values: CDR1 SGHVS, CDR2 FNYEAQ. The V end lost 5 bases, the J end lost 4 bases, and 6 bases lay between the germline ends.

The chain recombines TRBV4-2 with TRBJ1-3; TRBD1 matches 7 bases. The CDR3 length is 14 residues. CDR1 and CDR2 (germline): LGHNA, YNFKEQ. The junction had 4 bases not matched to a gene; V was cut back by 2 bases and J by 6 bases. The CDR3 bases are TGTGCCAGCAGCCAATTCGGGACAGAAAACACCATATATTTT. Translating it yields CASSQFGTENTIYF.

V gene TRBV2 combines with J gene TRBJ2-3, with 10 bases identical to TRBD2. Germline-derived CDR1 and CDR2 are SNHLY and FYNNEI. This CDR3 spans 14 amino acids. V was pared by 8 bases and J by 3 bases, with 5 bases of the junction left unmatched. The CDR3 DNA reads as TGTGCCAGCCTTAGCGGGGGGCATACAGATACGCAGTATTTT. This sequence encodes CASLSGGHTDTQYF.